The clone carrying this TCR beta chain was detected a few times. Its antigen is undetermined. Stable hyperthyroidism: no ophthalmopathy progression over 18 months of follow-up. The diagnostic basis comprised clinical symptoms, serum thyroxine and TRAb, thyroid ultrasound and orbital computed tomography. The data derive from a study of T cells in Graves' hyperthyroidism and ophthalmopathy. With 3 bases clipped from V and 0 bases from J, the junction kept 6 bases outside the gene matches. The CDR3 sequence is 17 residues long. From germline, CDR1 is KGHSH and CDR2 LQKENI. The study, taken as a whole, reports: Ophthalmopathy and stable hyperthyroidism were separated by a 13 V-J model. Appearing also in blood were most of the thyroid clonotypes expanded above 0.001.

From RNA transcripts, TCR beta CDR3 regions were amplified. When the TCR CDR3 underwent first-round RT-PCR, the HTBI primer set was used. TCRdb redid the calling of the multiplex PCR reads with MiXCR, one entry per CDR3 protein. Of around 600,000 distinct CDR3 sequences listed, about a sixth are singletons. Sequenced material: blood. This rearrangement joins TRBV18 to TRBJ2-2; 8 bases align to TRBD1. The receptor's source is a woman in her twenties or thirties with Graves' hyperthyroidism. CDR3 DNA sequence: TGTGCCAGCTCACCGTCCTCGACAGGGGCGAACACCGGGGAGCTGTTTTTT. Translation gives CASSPSSTGANTGELFF.